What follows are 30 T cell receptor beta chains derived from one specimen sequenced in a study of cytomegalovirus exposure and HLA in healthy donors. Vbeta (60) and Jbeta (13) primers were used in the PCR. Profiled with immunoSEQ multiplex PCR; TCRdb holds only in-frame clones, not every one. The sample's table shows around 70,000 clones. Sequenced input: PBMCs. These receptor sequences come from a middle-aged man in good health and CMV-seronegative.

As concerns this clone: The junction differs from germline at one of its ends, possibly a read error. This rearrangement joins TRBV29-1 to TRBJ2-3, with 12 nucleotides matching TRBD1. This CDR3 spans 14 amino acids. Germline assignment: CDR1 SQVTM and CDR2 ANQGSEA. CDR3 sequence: CGVGWDRGRDTQYF. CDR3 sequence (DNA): TGCGGCGTTGGCTGGGACAGGGGGCGAGATACGCAGTATTTT.

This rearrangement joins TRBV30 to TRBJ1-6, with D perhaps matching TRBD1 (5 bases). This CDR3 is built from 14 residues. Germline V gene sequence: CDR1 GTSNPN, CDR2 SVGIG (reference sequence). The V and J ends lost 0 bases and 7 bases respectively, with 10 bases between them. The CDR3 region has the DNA TGTGCCTGGAGTGTTCGGGGGGTCAATTCACCCCTCCACTTT. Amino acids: CAWSVRGVNSPLHF.

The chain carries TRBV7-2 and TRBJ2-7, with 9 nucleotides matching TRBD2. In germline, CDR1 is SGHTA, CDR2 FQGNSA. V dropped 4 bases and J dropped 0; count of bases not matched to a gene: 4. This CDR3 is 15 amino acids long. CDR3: CASSSLAGSSYEQYF. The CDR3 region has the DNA TGTGCCAGCAGCTCTCTAGCGGGGAGCTCCTACGAGCAGTACTTC.

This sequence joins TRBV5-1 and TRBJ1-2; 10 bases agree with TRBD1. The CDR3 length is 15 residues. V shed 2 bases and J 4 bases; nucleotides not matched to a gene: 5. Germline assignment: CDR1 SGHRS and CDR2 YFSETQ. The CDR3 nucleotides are TGCGCCAGCAGCTTAGGGACAGGGGCCGCCTATGGCTACACCTTC. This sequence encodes CASSLGTGAAYGYTF.

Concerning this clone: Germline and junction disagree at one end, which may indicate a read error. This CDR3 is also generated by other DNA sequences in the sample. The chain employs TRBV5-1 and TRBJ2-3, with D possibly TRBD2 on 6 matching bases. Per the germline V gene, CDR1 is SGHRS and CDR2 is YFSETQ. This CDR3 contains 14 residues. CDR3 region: CASSLNGRVDTQYF. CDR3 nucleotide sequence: TGCGCCAGTAGCTTGAACGGGAGAGTAGATACGCAGTATTTT. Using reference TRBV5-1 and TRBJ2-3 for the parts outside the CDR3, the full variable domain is KAGVTQTPRYLIKTRGQQVTLSCSPISGHRSVSWYQQTPGQGLQFLFEYFSETQRNKGNFPGRFSGRQFSNSRSEMNVSTLELGDSALYLCASSLNGRVDTQYFGPGTRLTVL.

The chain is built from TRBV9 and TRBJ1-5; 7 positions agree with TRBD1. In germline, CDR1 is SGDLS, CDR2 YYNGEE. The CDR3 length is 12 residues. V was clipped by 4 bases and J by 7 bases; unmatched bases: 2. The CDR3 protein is CASSSGGQPQHF. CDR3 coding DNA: TGTGCCAGCAGCTCAGGGGGACAGCCCCAGCATTTT.

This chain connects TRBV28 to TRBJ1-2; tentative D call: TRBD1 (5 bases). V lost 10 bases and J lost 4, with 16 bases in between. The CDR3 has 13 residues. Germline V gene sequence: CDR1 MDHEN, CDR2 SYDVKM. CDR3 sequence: CATNGGPVYGYTF. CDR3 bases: TGTGCCACAAACGGGGGACCAGTCTATGGCTACACCTTC.

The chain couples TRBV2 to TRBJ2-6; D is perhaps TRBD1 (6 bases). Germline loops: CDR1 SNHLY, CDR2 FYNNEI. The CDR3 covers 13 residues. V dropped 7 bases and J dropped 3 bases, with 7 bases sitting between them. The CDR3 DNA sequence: TGTGCCAGCACAGGGGTTGGGGCCAACGTCCTGACTTTC. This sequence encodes CASTGVGANVLTF.

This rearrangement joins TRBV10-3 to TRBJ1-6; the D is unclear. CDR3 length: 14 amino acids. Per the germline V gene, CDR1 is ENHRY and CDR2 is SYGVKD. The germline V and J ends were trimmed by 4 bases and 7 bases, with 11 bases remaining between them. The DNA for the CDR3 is TGTGCCATCAGTGTATCCGAGGCGAATTCACCCCTCCACTTT. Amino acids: CAISVSEANSPLHF.

The CDR3 is CASSLDPSGTEQFF. The CDR3 nucleotides are TGTGCCAGCAGCTTAGATCCTAGCGGGACCGAGCAGTTCTTC. The rearrangement links TRBV11-2 to TRBJ2-1; 9 nucleotides match TRBD2. The CDR3 is 14 amino acids. V lost 0 bases to trimming and J lost 10 bases; unmatched junction nucleotides: 4. Germline CDR1 and CDR2: SGHAT and FQNNGV.

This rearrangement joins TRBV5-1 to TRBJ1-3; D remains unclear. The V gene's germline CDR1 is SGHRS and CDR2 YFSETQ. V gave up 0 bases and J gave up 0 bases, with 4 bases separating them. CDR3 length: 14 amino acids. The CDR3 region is CASSLDYSGNTIYF. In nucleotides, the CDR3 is TGCGCCAGCAGCTTGGATTACTCTGGAAACACCATATATTTT.

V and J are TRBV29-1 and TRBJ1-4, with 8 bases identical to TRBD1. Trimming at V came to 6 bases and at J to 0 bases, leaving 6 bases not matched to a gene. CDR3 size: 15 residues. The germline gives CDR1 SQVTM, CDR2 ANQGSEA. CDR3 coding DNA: TGCAGCGTGAGGGACAGGACTGCAACTAATGAAAAACTGTTTTTT. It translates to CSVRDRTATNEKLFF.

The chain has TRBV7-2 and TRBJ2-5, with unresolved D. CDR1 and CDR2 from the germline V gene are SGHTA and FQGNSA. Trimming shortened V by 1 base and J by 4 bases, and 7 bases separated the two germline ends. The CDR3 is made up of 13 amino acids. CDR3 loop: CASSLGQLETQYF. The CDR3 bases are TGTGCCAGCAGCTTAGGACAACTAGAGACCCAGTACTTC.

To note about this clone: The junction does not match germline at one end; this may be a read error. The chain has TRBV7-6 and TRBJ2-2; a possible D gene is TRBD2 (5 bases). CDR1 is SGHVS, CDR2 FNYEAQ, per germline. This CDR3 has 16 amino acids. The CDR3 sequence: CASSLAPGTNTGELFF. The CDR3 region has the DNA TGTGCCAGCAGCCTAGCCCCGGGAACGAACACCGGGGAGCTGTTTTTT.

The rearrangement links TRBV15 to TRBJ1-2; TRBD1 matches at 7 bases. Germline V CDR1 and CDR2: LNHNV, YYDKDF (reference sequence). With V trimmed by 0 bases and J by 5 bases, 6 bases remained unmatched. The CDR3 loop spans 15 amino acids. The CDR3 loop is CATSRESGGGYGYTF. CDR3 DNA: TGTGCCACCAGCAGAGAGTCAGGGGGTGGGTATGGCTACACCTTC.

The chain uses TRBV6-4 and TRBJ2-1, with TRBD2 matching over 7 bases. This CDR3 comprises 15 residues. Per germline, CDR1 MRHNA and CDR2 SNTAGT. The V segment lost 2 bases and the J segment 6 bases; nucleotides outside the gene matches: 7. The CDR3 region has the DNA TGTGCCAGCAGTGACCCGGGCCTAGCGGCCAATGAGCAGTTCTTC. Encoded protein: CASSDPGLAANEQFF.

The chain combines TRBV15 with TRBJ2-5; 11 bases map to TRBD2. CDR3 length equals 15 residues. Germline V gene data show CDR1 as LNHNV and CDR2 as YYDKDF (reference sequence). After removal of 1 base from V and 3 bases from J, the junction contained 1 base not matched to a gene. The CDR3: CATSRGGLAEETQYF. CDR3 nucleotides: TGTGCCACCAGCAGAGGGGGACTAGCGGAAGAGACCCAGTACTTC.

Here the CDR3 DNA reads TGCAAGTACCGGGACAGAGGCGACGAGCAGTACTTC. Its protein is CKYRDRGDEQYF. This rearrangement joins TRBV29-1 to TRBJ2-7; 7 bases line up with TRBD1. The germline CDR1 and CDR2 sequences are SQVTM and ANQGSEA. CDR3 size: 12 residues.

Here the CDR3 reads CASTDRISYEQYF. CDR3 DNA sequence: TGTGCCAGTACAGACAGAATCTCCTACGAGCAGTACTTC. The chain combines TRBV11-2 with TRBJ2-7; TRBD1 might be the D (5 bases). The germline V gene encodes CDR1 SGHAT and CDR2 FQNNGV. The CDR3 consists of 13 residues. Trimming took off 9 bases at V and 0 bases at J, with 12 bases between the two ends.

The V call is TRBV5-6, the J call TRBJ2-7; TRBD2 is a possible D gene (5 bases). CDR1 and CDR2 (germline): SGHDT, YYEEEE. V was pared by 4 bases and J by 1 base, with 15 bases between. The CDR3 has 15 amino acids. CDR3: CASSLPGGLSYEQYF. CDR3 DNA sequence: TGTGCCAGCAGCCTCCCAGGCGGGCTTTCCTACGAGCAGTACTTC.

Here the CDR3 DNA reads TGTGCCAGCAGCCCCCGACTAGCGGGGGGGCTTCGGCAAGAGACCCAGTACTTC. Protein product: CASSPRLAGGLRQETQYF. The gene calls are TRBV7-7 and TRBJ2-5; TRBD2 aligns across 14 bases. CDR1 is SSHAT and CDR2 is FNYEAQ in the germline V gene (reference sequence). The CDR3 consists of 18 residues. The J segment lost 2 bases and the V segment lost 5 bases, leaving 10 bases of the junction unmatched.

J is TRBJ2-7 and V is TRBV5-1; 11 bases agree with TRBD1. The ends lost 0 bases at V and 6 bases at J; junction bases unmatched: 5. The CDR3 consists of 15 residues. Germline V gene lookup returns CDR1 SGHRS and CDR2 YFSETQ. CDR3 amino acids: CASSLDRTGGAEQYF. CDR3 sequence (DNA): TGCGCCAGCAGCTTGGATCGGACAGGGGGCGCCGAGCAGTACTTC.

CDR3 in DNA: TGTGCCTGGAGGAGGTTTCTGGCTCCTGGAAACACCATATATTTT. Protein: CAWRRFLAPGNTIYF. V gene TRBV30 combines with J gene TRBJ1-3; D unclear. V was cut by 3 bases and J by 2 bases, with 14 bases left in between. The CDR3 runs to 15 residues. CDR1 GTSNPN and CDR2 SVGIG come from the germline V gene (reference sequence). The full variable domain, in which reference TRBV30 and TRBJ1-3 provide the parts outside the CDR3, is SQTIHQWPATLVQPVGSPLSLECTVEGTSNPNLYWYRQAAGRGLQLLFYSVGIGQISSEVPQNLSASRPQDRQFILSSKKLLLSDSGFYLCAWRRFLAPGNTIYFGEGSWLTVV.

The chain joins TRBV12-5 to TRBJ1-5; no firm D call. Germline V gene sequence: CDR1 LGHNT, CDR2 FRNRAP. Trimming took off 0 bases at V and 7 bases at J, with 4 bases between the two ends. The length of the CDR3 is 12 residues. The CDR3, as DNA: TGTGCTAGTGGTTTGGTACTGCAGCCCCAGCATTTT. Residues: CASGLVLQPQHF.

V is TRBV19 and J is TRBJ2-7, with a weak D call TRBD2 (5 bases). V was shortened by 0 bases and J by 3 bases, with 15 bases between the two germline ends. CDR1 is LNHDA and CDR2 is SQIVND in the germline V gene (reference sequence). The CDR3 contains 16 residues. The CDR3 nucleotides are TGTGCCAGTAGTATAGACTCGGGATCCAATTTCTACGAGCAGTACTTC. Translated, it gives CASSIDSGSNFYEQYF.

CDR3 loop: CASSLASSQTGTQYF. The CDR3 coding sequence is TGCGCCAGCAGCTTGGCCTCTAGCCAGACAGGGACCCAGTACTTC. The rearrangement joins TRBV5-1 to TRBJ2-5; weak D call: TRBD1 (6 bases). The CDR3 is 15 residues long. Germline CDR1 is SGHRS and CDR2 is YFSETQ. Trimming cost V 0 bases and J 7 bases, with 16 bases left between them.

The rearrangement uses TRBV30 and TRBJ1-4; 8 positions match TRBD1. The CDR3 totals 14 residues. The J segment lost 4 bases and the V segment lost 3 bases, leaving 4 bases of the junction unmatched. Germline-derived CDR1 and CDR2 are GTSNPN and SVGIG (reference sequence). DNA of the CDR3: TGTGCCTGGAGCCGACAGGGGATTAATGAAAAACTGTTTTTT. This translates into CAWSRQGINEKLFF. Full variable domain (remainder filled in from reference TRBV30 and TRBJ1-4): SQTIHQWPATLVQPVGSPLSLECTVEGTSNPNLYWYRQAAGRGLQLLFYSVGIGQISSEVPQNLSASRPQDRQFILSSKKLLLSDSGFYLCAWSRQGINEKLFFGSGTQLSVL.

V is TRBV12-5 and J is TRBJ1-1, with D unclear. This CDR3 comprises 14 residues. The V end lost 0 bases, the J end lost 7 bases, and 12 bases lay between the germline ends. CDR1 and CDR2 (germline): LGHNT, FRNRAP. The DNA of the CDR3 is TGTGCTAGTGGTTTGGTACCTGGTCCTATTGAAGCTTTCTTT. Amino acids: CASGLVPGPIEAFF.

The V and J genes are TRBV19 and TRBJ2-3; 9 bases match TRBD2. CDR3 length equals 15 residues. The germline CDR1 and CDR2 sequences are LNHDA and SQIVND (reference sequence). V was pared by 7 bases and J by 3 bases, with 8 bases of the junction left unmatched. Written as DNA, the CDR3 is TGTGCCAGTACCTTGACTAGCGGAGGAACAGATACGCAGTATTTT. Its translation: CASTLTSGGTDTQYF.

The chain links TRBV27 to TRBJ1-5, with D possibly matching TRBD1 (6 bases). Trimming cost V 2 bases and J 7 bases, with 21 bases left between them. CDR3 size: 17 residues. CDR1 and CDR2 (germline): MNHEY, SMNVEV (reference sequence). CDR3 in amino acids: CASSLVFRQGLAQPQHF. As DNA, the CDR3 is TGTGCCAGCAGTTTAGTCTTTCGTCAGGGGCTGGCCCAGCCCCAGCATTTT.